The sequence of this TCR beta chain was determined in a study of CD4 T cells in relation to SARS-CoV-2 and coronaviruses. This clone was counted between two and nine times. What it binds is not known. Libraries were prepared by immunoSEQ multiplex PCR; TCRdb keeps only in-frame clonotypes and omits some of them. Of tens of thousands of clones listed, about three quarters are singletons. What was sequenced was memory CD4+ T cells from PBMCs, cultured in vitro. This TCR was sampled from an adult with COVID-19.

In nucleotides, the CDR3 is TGTGCCAGCAGCGATCACAGGGATAGTGGCTACACCTTC. Protein: CASSDHRDSGYTF. The chain combines TRBV7-9 with TRBJ1-2, with D possibly TRBD1 on 6 matching bases. The CDR3 loop spans 13 amino acids. Trimming left V 5 bases short and J 7 bases short, with 14 bases between. Germline V lookup: CDR1 SEHNR, CDR2 FQNEAQ (reference sequence). Full variable domain (remainder filled in from reference TRBV7-9 and TRBJ1-2): DTGVSQNPRHKITKRGQNVTFRCDPISEHNRLYWYRQTLGQGPEFLTYFQNEAQLEKSRLLSDRFSAERPKGSFSTLEIQRTEQGDSAMYLCASSDHRDSGYTFGSGTRLTVV.